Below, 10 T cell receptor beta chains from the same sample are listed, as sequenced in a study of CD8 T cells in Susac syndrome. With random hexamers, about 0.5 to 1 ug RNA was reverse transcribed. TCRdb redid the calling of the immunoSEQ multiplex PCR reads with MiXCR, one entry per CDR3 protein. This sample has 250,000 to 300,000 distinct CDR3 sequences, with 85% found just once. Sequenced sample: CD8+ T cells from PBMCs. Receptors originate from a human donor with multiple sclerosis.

CDR3 amino acids: CASSQVVAAGLFF. The CDR3 DNA reads as TGTGCCAGCAGCCAAGTCGTGGCCGCCGGACTGTTTTTT. The chain links TRBV3-1 to TRBJ1-4; D ambiguous. Trimming left V 1 base short and J 13 bases short, with 13 bases between. CDR3 length: 13 amino acids. Per germline, CDR1 LGHDT and CDR2 YNNKEL (reference sequence). The complete variable domain, with remaining parts taken from reference TRBV3-1 and TRBJ1-4, reads DTAVSQTPKYLVTQMGNDKSIKCEQNLGHDTMYWYKQDSKKFLKIMFSYNNKELIINETVPNRFSPKSPDKAHLNLHINSLELGDSAVYFCASSQVVAAGLFFGSGTQLSVL.

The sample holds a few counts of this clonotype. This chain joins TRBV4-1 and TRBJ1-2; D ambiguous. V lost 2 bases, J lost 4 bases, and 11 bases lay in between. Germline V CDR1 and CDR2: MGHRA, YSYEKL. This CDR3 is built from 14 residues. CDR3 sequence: CASSQPTRSYGYTF. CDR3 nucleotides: TGCGCCAGCAGCCAACCCACACGGTCCTATGGCTACACCTTC.

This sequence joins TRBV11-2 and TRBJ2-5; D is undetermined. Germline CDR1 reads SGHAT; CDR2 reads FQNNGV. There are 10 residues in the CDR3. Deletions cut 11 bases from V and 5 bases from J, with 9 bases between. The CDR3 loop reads CACAGETQYF. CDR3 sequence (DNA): TGTGCCTGCGCTGGGGAGACCCAGTACTTC.

The CDR3 DNA follows: TGCGCCAGCAGTGAGTTCCCCATATCCTCGGGCAAGGGCTACACCTTC. It is translated as CASSEFPISSGKGYTF. The rearrangement links TRBV10-2 to TRBJ1-2; no clear D. From germline, CDR1 is WSHSY and CDR2 SAAADI. The V end lost 1 base, the J end lost 8 bases, and 20 bases lay between the germline ends. The CDR3 is made up of 16 amino acids.

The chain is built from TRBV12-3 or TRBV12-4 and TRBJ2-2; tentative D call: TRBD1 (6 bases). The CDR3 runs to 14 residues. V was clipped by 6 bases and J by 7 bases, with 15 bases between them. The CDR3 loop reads CASRGAEGYGELFF. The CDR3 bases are TGTGCCAGCAGGGGGGCTGAGGGTTACGGGGAGCTGTTTTTT.

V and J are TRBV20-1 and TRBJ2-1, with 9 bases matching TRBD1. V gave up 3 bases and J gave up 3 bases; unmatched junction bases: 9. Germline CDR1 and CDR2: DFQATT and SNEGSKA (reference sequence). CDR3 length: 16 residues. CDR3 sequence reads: CSASSYRGPSYNEQFF. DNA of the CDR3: TGCAGTGCTAGTTCCTACAGGGGGCCTAGCTACAATGAGCAGTTCTTC.

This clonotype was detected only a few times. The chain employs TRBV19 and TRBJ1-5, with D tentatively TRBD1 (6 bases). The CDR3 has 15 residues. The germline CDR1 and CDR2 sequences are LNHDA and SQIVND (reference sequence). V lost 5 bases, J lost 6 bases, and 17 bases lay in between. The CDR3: CASSAGGRSFQPQHF. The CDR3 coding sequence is TGTGCCAGTAGTGCTGGGGGCAGGAGTTTTCAGCCCCAGCATTTT.

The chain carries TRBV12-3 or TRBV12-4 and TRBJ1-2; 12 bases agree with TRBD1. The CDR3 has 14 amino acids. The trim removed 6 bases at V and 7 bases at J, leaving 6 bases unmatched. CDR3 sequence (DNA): TGTGCCAGCAGAGCCCGGGACAGGGGGCTTGGCTACACCTTC. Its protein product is CASRARDRGLGYTF.

In DNA, the CDR3 is TGTGCCAGCAGCCAAGATATGCAGAAGGTTCATGGCTACACCTTC. Protein: CASSQDMQKVHGYTF. The chain uses TRBV3-1 and TRBJ1-2; D remains unclear. The germline CDR1 and CDR2 sequences are LGHDT and YNNKEL (reference sequence). The CDR3 totals 15 residues. Deletions cut 0 bases from V and 6 bases from J, with 14 bases between.

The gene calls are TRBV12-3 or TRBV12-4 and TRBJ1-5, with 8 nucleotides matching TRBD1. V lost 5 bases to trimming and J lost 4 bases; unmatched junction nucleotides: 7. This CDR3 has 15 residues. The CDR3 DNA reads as TGTGCCAGCAGTACCCGGACAGGGCCGAATCAGCCCCAGCATTTT. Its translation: CASSTRTGPNQPQHF.